This T cell receptor (beta chain) appears in the sequencing data of a study of vaccination and CD4 T cells after COVID-19. This clonotype showed up just a few times. Its antigen is currently unknown. Treatment specified: roughly 11-day PBMC culture with coronavirus spike peptide pools or control peptides (ViraFEST assay). Sequence data for DNA of cultured CD4+ T cells were generated by the Oncomine TCR Beta short-read assay. MiXCR, run by TCRdb on the PCR reads, gives a single entry per CDR3 protein. The sample carries approximately 10,000 distinct CDR3 sequences, 53% recorded once. V dropped 5 bases and J dropped 3; count of bases not matched to a gene: 14. This CDR3 is built from 18 residues. Germline lookup yields CDR1 MNHEY and CDR2 SMNVEV (reference sequence).

The chain uses TRBV27 and TRBJ2-2, with TRBD2 matching 8 bases. The TCR originated in a human donor who had recovered from COVID-19. The specimen was CD4+ T cells from blood, cultured in vitro. The CDR3 region has the DNA TGTGCCAGCAGTCCCACCCCAGGACTAGCAGGAGACACCGGGGAGCTGTTTTTT. Its translation: CASSPTPGLAGDTGELFF.